This T cell receptor (beta chain) was retrieved from a study of cytomegalovirus exposure and HLA in healthy donors. Broader study findings: Roughly even sequencing depth across donors was the assumption behind the presence/absence analyses.

Details on this clone: Its antigen is unknown.

PCR was performed using 60 Vbeta and 13 Jbeta primers. The data were produced by immunoSEQ multiplex PCR, yet TCRdb's version contains in-frame clones alone and is incomplete. The repertoire holds around 110,000 clones, with roughly four fifths as singletons. The CDR3 is 16 residues long. CDR1 and CDR2 from the germline V gene are SGHRS and YFSETQ. Trimming removed 2 bases at V and 6 bases at J, with 21 bases between. The gene calls are TRBV5-1 and TRBJ2-7, with a possible D match to TRBD1 (7 bases). The receptor was isolated from a male donor in good health and CMV-seropositive. Sample: PBMCs. CDR3 amino acids: CASSFSVGGQTSEQYF. The CDR3 DNA follows: TGCGCCAGCAGCTTTAGTGTCGGGGGACAGACCTCCGAGCAGTACTTC.